This TCR beta chain was recovered during a study of shared clonotypes between healthy human individuals. Study background: The cohort comprised a couple of women and a few men. Their ages spanned 18 to 49 years.

In the authors' workflow: Because ImmunoSEQ provided only junction sequences with no quality scores, the filtering differed. Sequenced by immunoSEQ multiplex PCR; TCRdb stores in-frame clones only, minus some. Clone size and V and J calls were adopted from that table, with D and trimming inferred from the DNA. The sample has roughly 500,000 clones, about three quarters seen once; the top ten hold over 10%. This CDR3 has 15 amino acids. Per the germline V gene, CDR1 is LGHNA and CDR2 is YNFKEQ. V was pared by 3 bases and J by 2 bases, with 6 bases of the junction left unmatched. This receptor was obtained from a woman between 40 and 50 years old in good health. Some clones in this sample may be carry-over from other donors' samples. V and J are TRBV4-2 and TRBJ2-7, with 8 nucleotides matching TRBD2. Material: PBMCs. The CDR3 nucleotides are TGTGCCAGCAGCCACAGCGGGAGAGTGCCCTACGAGCAGTACTTC. Protein sequence: CASSHSGRVPYEQYF.